A single sample gave rise to the 2 T cell receptor beta chains below, sequenced in a study of shared clonotypes between healthy human individuals. The naive CD8 population came from CD45RO-negative cells selected for CCR7, without terminally differentiated effector memory CD45RA+ cells. Clones were read by immunoSEQ multiplex PCR, and TCRdb kept only the in-frame ones, dropping some. The table shows approximately 2,200,000 clones, with roughly 91% occurring only once. Material for sequencing was naive CD8+ T cells from PBMCs. The receptor set was obtained from a man between 18 and 29 years old in good health. Some clones in this sample may be carry-over from other donors' samples.

The gene calls are TRBV9 and TRBJ2-1; D unresolved. This CDR3 spans 14 amino acids. Trimming shortened V by 5 bases and J by 1 base, and 10 bases separated the two germline ends. The germline CDR1 and CDR2 sequences are SGDLS and YYNGEE. The CDR3 coding sequence is TGTGCCAGCAGTACTACCCCGTCCTACAATGAGCAGTTCTTC. It translates to CASSTTPSYNEQFF.

V is TRBV30 and J is TRBJ2-5; D remains ambiguous. The germline V gene encodes CDR1 GTSNPN and CDR2 SVGIG (reference sequence). Trimming removed 0 bases at V and 5 bases at J, with 4 bases between. This CDR3 has 11 amino acids. The CDR3 here is CAWSVGETQYF. Written as DNA, the CDR3 is TGTGCCTGGAGTGTAGGGGAGACCCAGTACTTC.